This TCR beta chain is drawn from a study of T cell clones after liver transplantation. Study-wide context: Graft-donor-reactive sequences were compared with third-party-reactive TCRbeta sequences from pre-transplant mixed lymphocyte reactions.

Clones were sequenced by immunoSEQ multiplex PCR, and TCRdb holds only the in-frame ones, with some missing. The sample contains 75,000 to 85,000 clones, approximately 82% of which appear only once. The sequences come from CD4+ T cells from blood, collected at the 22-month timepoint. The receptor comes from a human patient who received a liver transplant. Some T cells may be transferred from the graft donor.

The DNA for the CDR3 is TGCGCCAGCAGCAGGGGACTAGCGGGAGCGAATTACGAGCAGTACTTC. Amino acid sequence: CASSRGLAGANYEQYF. This sequence joins TRBV5-1 and TRBJ2-7, with 14 bases aligning to TRBD2. The CDR3 has 16 residues. Per germline, CDR1 SGHRS and CDR2 YFSETQ. V was clipped by 4 bases and J by 4 bases; unmatched bases: 7.